Given below is one TCR beta chain in context. What it recognizes is unknown. This entry is derived from a study of CD8+ T cells in alopecia areata. Broader study findings: Clonality in lesional scalp, especially alopecia totalis/universalis, exceeded that of normal scalp.

Germline V CDR1 and CDR2: KGHSH, LQKENI. The CDR3 length is 13 residues. V was pared by 6 bases and J by 8 bases, with 14 bases between. Treatment denoted: oral pan-JAK inhibitor, 5-10 mg twice daily. Lesional scalp tissue (obtained by punch biopsy) and peripheral blood were collected from alopecia areata patients. Once RNA had been extracted, it was reverse transcribed into cDNA to act as the sequencing template. Produced via immunoSEQ multiplex PCR; TCRdb's table is partial and in-frame only. The repertoire holds some 190,000 clones, with less than 70% as singletons. This clonotype was obtained from a human donor with alopecia areata. This chain uses TRBV18 with TRBJ2-4; D call uncertain. Sample: CD4+ T cells sorted from blood, taken between weeks 47 and 50, from a patient treated with tofacitinib. CDR3 region: CASSKSGLDIQYF. The CDR3 DNA reads as TGTGCCAGCTCCAAAAGTGGTCTGGACATTCAGTACTTC. Supplemented by reference TRBV18 and TRBJ2-4, the full variable domain reads NAGVMQNPRHLVRRRGQEARLRCSPMKGHSHVYWYRQLPEEGLKFMVYLQKENIIDESGMPKERFSAEFPKEGPSILRIQQVVRGDSAAYFCASSKSGLDIQYFGAGTRLSVL.